These 29 T cell receptor beta chains came from one sample sequenced in a study of lymphopenia after photon versus proton radiotherapy. Measured with immunoSEQ multiplex PCR; TCRdb has only the in-frame clones, and not every one. Found here are 30,000 or so clones, around nine tenths of them singletons; the top ten hold roughly 48%. The material was peripheral blood, obtained from a patient treated with proton-based radiotherapy. The receptor set was obtained from an older woman with cholangiocarcinoma. Some clones in this sample may be carry-over from other donors' samples.

The genes are TRBV7-2 and TRBJ2-2; 7 nucleotides align to TRBD2. There are 14 residues in the CDR3. Germline V gives CDR1 SGHTA, CDR2 FQGNSA. The J segment lost 6 bases and the V segment lost 5 bases, leaving 6 bases of the junction unmatched. The CDR3 DNA is TGTGCCAGCAGCCCCCAGCGGGGTGCCGGGGAGCTGTTTTTT. Translation gives CASSPQRGAGELFF.

The V and J genes are TRBV5-6 and TRBJ2-3; D remains unclear. Trimming took off 3 bases at V and 0 bases at J, with 14 bases between the two ends. The CDR3 totals 16 residues. Germline V gives CDR1 SGHDT, CDR2 YYEEEE. This chain's CDR3 is CASSSYPLSSTDTQYF. The CDR3 bases are TGTGCCAGCAGCTCCTACCCCTTATCTAGCACAGATACGCAGTATTTT.

The chain carries TRBV18 and TRBJ2-1; 9 bases are a match to TRBD1. With V trimmed by 6 bases and J by 5 bases, 5 bases remained unmatched. The CDR3 length is 14 residues. Germline V CDR1 and CDR2: KGHSH, LQKENI. The CDR3, as DNA: TGTGCCAGCTCCGGGACAGGGAAGGACAATGAGCAGTTCTTC. Translating gives CASSGTGKDNEQFF.

This clone was counted only a few times. This sequence joins TRBV5-6 and TRBJ2-2; D may be TRBD1 (6 bases). The V end was cut by 2 bases, the J end by 7 bases, with 15 bases between. CDR3 size: 15 residues. Germline-derived CDR1 and CDR2 are SGHDT and YYEEEE. This chain's CDR3 is CASSFWGRFGGELFF. The CDR3 nucleotides read TGTGCCAGCAGCTTTTGGGGGCGGTTCGGCGGGGAGCTGTTTTTT.

The chain joins TRBV6-5 to TRBJ1-6; D is perhaps TRBD1 (6 bases). Germline-derived CDR1 and CDR2 are MNHEY and SVGAGI. Trimming left V 6 bases short and J 7 bases short, with 13 bases between. This CDR3 has 14 residues. The CDR3 protein is CASSGGPSNSPLHF. In nucleotides, the CDR3 is TGTGCCAGCAGCGGGGGGCCCAGCAATTCACCCCTCCACTTT.

The chain employs TRBV13 and TRBJ1-1; 8 bases are a match to TRBD1. The CDR3 contains 15 residues. Germline V gene sequence: CDR1 PRHDT, CDR2 FYEKMQ (reference sequence). V gave up 5 bases and J gave up 1 base; unmatched junction bases: 6. The CDR3 coding sequence is TGTGCCAGCAGCAACAGGGGGAGGGGGAACACTGAAGCTTTCTTT. This translates into CASSNRGRGNTEAFF.

J is TRBJ1-1 and V is TRBV28; D not resolved. Looked up from germline, CDR1 is MDHEN and CDR2 is SYDVKM. The CDR3 contains 17 residues. Trimming took off 8 bases at V and 1 base at J, with 23 bases between the two ends. As DNA, the CDR3 is TGTGCCAGCTCTGGAGCTGGCGGACTCTCGGGGAACACTGAAGCTTTCTTT. Protein sequence: CASSGAGGLSGNTEAFF. Filled out from reference TRBV28 and TRBJ1-1, the complete variable domain reads DVKVTQSSRYLVKRTGEKVFLECVQDMDHENMFWYRQDPGLGLRLIYFSYDVKMKEKGDIPEGYSVSREKKERFSLILESASTNQTSMYLCASSGAGGLSGNTEAFFGQGTRLTVV.

The gene calls are TRBV6-5 and TRBJ1-5; TRBD1 agrees at 9 bases. The germline CDR1 and CDR2 sequences are MNHEY and SVGAGI. Unmatched junction bases numbered 10, after V lost 6 bases and J lost 7 bases. The CDR3 runs 15 residues. CDR3 DNA sequence: TGTGCCAGCAGACCGGGACAGGGATTGTGGCAGCCCCAGCATTTT. This sequence encodes CASRPGQGLWQPQHF.

The genes are TRBV19 and TRBJ1-2; TRBD1 is a possible D gene (6 bases). CDR1 is LNHDA, CDR2 SQIVND, per germline (reference sequence). CDR3 length: 15 residues. Trimming stripped 7 bases from V and 4 bases from J, with 19 bases between. In DNA, the CDR3 is TGTGCCAGTACTTCAATGGGGGGGGCTGGCTATGGCTACACCTTC. It is translated as CASTSMGGAGYGYTF.

The chain couples TRBV15 to TRBJ1-2; a possible D gene is TRBD1 (5 bases). Trimming shortened V by 0 bases and J by 10 bases, and 21 bases separated the two germline ends. CDR1 LNHNV and CDR2 YYDKDF come from the germline V gene (reference sequence). The CDR3 sequence is 16 residues long. The CDR3 DNA follows: TGTGCCACCAGCAGAGATCTAGTGGAAGGGGCCAGGGCCTACACCTTC. This gives the protein CATSRDLVEGARAYTF.

The genes are TRBV2 and TRBJ1-2; tentatively, D is TRBD1 (5 bases). Trimming left V 6 bases short and J 0 bases short, with 11 bases between. Germline CDR1 and CDR2: SNHLY and FYNNEI. This CDR3 is built from 14 residues. The CDR3 is CASRRDSPNYGYTF. CDR3 sequence (DNA): TGTGCCAGCAGACGGGACTCACCTAACTATGGCTACACCTTC.

The chain joins TRBV7-6 to TRBJ2-2; the match to TRBD1 covers 8 bases. The CDR3 runs to 16 residues. V dropped 5 bases and J dropped 2; count of bases not matched to a gene: 7. The V gene's germline CDR1 is SGHVS and CDR2 FNYEAQ. The CDR3 here is CASSPRQGLNTGELFF. As DNA, the CDR3 is TGTGCCAGCAGCCCGCGACAGGGGCTAAACACCGGGGAGCTGTTTTTT.

The chain uses TRBV11-2 and TRBJ1-3; maybe TRBD1 (5 bases). V was shortened by 0 bases and J by 3 bases, with 12 bases between the two germline ends. The CDR3 has 16 amino acids. The germline gives CDR1 SGHAT, CDR2 FQNNGV. The CDR3, as DNA: TGTGCCAGCAGCTTAGATCGAGGGGCACTTGGAAACACCATATATTTT. Amino acids: CASSLDRGALGNTIYF.

The chain links TRBV19 to TRBJ2-2; tentative D call: TRBD1 (5 bases). The V gene lost 6 bases and the J gene lost 0 bases, with 11 bases spanning the gap. Germline V gene data show CDR1 as LNHDA and CDR2 as SQIVND (reference sequence). The CDR3 runs 15 residues. As DNA, the CDR3 is TGTGCCAGTAGGGCTGGACAAACGAACACCGGGGAGCTGTTTTTT. Residues: CASRAGQTNTGELFF.

The chain couples TRBV6-5 to TRBJ2-7, with unresolved D. The V end was cut by 6 bases, the J end by 3 bases, with 15 bases between. CDR3 length: 14 residues. The germline V gene has CDR1 MNHEY and CDR2 SVGAGI. The CDR3 region has the DNA TGTGCCAGCAGAAGGATGGGCTCCAACTACGAGCAGTACTTC. Protein sequence: CASRRMGSNYEQYF.

The rearrangement links TRBV10-2 to TRBJ2-4; 11 bases agree with TRBD2. Germline CDR1 is WSHSY and CDR2 is SAAADI. The V segment lost 6 bases and the J segment 6 bases; nucleotides outside the gene matches: 13. The length of the CDR3 is 17 residues. CDR3 sequence (DNA): TGCGCCAGCAGAACCGGGACTAGCGGCCCCAAAGGAAACATTCAGTACTTC. Protein: CASRTGTSGPKGNIQYF.

This chain links TRBV27 with TRBJ2-5; D is undetermined. Germline CDR1 and CDR2: MNHEY and SMNVEV (reference sequence). This CDR3 region has 13 residues. V was trimmed by 6 bases and J by 2 bases, leaving 10 bases between them. The chain's CDR3 is CASRPGLQETQYF. Written as DNA, the CDR3 is TGTGCCAGCAGGCCCGGTCTACAAGAGACCCAGTACTTC.

In this sample, this clone turned up once. The J gene is TRBJ1-1, the V gene TRBV5-1, with D maybe TRBD1 (5 bases). The CDR3 sequence is 13 residues long. V lost 2 bases, J lost 4 bases, and 9 bases lay in between. CDR1 and CDR2 from the germline V gene are SGHRS and YFSETQ. CDR3 coding DNA: TGCGCCAGCAGCTTTATTGGGGCCACTGAAGCTTTCTTT. Translating it yields CASSFIGATEAFF. The full variable domain, with the rest looked up from reference TRBV5-1 and TRBJ1-1, is KAGVTQTPRYLIKTRGQQVTLSCSPISGHRSVSWYQQTPGQGLQFLFEYFSETQRNKGNFPGRFSGRQFSNSRSEMNVSTLELGDSALYLCASSFIGATEAFFGQGTRLTVV.

V is TRBV27 and J is TRBJ1-5; possibly TRBD1 for D (5 bases). V lost 3 bases and J 7 bases, leaving 7 bases between the germline ends. Germline V gene data show CDR1 as MNHEY and CDR2 as SMNVEV (reference sequence). The CDR3 length is 12 residues. In DNA form, the CDR3 reads TGTGCCAGCAGTTTTTCAGGGCAGCCCCAGCATTTT. Amino acids: CASSFSGQPQHF.

This chain uses TRBV9 with TRBJ2-3; either TRBD1 or TRBD2 may supply D (5 bases each). The CDR3 is 15 amino acids. V shed 3 bases and J shed 3 bases, with 14 bases lying between them. Germline CDR1 SGDLS, CDR2 YYNGEE. Written as DNA, the CDR3 is TGTGCCAGCAGCGATGGCTCGGGGCGGACAGATACGCAGTATTTT. Protein product: CASSDGSGRTDTQYF.

This rearrangement joins TRBV5-1 to TRBJ2-5; D gene unclear. Germline V gene lookup returns CDR1 SGHRS and CDR2 YFSETQ. V was shortened by 0 bases and J by 2 bases, with 11 bases between the two germline ends. This CDR3 has 15 amino acids. CDR3 amino acids: CASSLALSMQETQYF. In nucleotides, the CDR3 is TGCGCCAGCAGCTTGGCCCTTTCAATGCAAGAGACCCAGTACTTC.

This chain links TRBV5-4 with TRBJ1-4; D not resolved. There are 17 residues in the CDR3. Deletions cut 4 bases from V and 0 bases from J, with 16 bases between. From germline, CDR1 is SGHNT and CDR2 YYREEE (reference sequence). CDR3 DNA: TGTGCCAGCAGCCCAGGCGGTCGGGTTGCAACTAATGAAAAACTGTTTTTT. Its protein is CASSPGGRVATNEKLFF.

The chain employs TRBV5-6 and TRBJ2-1; 8 positions agree with TRBD1. Germline V CDR1 and CDR2: SGHDT, YYEEEE. Trimming removed 3 bases from V and 3 bases from J; junction bases left unmatched: 5. This CDR3 has 15 amino acids. CDR3 coding DNA: TGTGCCAGCAGCTCCGGGACAGGCCACTACAATGAGCAGTTCTTC. This sequence encodes CASSSGTGHYNEQFF.

The chain uses TRBV29-1 and TRBJ2-1, with 11 nucleotides matching TRBD2. Germline values: CDR1 SQVTM, CDR2 ANQGSEA. The V gene end was trimmed by 7 bases and the J gene end by 6 bases; junction bases not matched to a gene: 8. CDR3 length equals 14 residues. CDR3 sequence: CSGDSGGALNEQFF. DNA for the CDR3: TGCAGCGGCGATAGCGGGGGGGCCCTCAATGAGCAGTTCTTC.

The chain joins TRBV18 to TRBJ2-1; possible D gene TRBD1, 6 bases. The V and J ends lost 5 bases and 2 bases respectively, with 7 bases between them. The V gene's germline CDR1 is KGHSH and CDR2 LQKENI. The CDR3 sequence is 13 residues long. CDR3 bases: TGTGCCAGCTCAGGGGGCCCCTACAATGAGCAGTTCTTC. This encodes CASSGGPYNEQFF.

This chain uses TRBV19 with TRBJ2-1; TRBD2 agrees at 13 bases. The CDR3 runs 15 residues. The germline gives CDR1 LNHDA, CDR2 SQIVND (reference sequence). After removal of 6 bases from V and 7 bases from J, the junction contained 6 bases not matched to a gene. CDR3 bases: TGTGCCAGTAGCCTTGGGACTAGCGGGGCTAATGAGCAGTTCTTC. Protein sequence: CASSLGTSGANEQFF. Full variable domain (remainder filled in from reference TRBV19 and TRBJ2-1): DGGITQSPKYLFRKEGQNVTLSCEQNLNHDAMYWYRQDPGQGLRLIYYSQIVNDFQKGDIAEGYSVSREKKESFPLTVTSAQKNPTAFYLCASSLGTSGANEQFFGPGTRLTVL.

The chain has TRBV9 and TRBJ2-7, with 8 positions matching TRBD1. The germline V gene encodes CDR1 SGDLS and CDR2 YYNGEE. The CDR3 is made up of 13 amino acids. V was clipped by 7 bases and J by 4 bases; unmatched bases: 7. In nucleotides, the CDR3 is TGTGCCAGCGGACAGGGACAGGCGTACGAGCAGTACTTC. Its translation: CASGQGQAYEQYF.

The J gene is TRBJ2-6, the V gene TRBV18, with D possibly matching TRBD1 (5 bases). There are 20 residues in the CDR3. CDR1 and CDR2 from the germline V gene are KGHSH and LQKENI. Trimming shortened V by 3 bases and J by 0 bases, and 21 bases separated the two germline ends. The CDR3 loop is CASSPQTGDPARSGANVLTF. CDR3 in DNA: TGTGCCAGCTCACCCCAAACAGGCGATCCCGCCCGCTCTGGGGCCAACGTCCTGACTTTC.

CDR3 nucleotides: TGTGCCAGCAGTTCCCTGCTAGCTTCGGCCGGGGAGCTGTTTTTT. Residues: CASSSLLASAGELFF. V and J are TRBV27 and TRBJ2-2; TRBD2 might be the D (5 bases). Germline V gene sequence: CDR1 MNHEY, CDR2 SMNVEV (reference sequence). Trimming shortened V by 4 bases and J by 6 bases, and 15 bases separated the two germline ends. The CDR3 totals 15 residues.